This T cell receptor (beta chain) was sequenced for a study of shared clonotypes between healthy human individuals. J was trimmed by 3 bases and V by 0 bases; bases with no gene match: 0. The CDR3 is 15 residues long. Germline V gene data show CDR1 as SGHVS and CDR2 as FNYEAQ. Generated by immunoSEQ multiplex PCR, the TCRdb table keeps only in-frame clones and is missing some. The data hold over a million clones, with roughly 96% observed a single time. The TCR sequence derives from a man aged 25 to 40 in good health. The chain has TRBV7-6 and TRBJ2-7; 12 bases are shared with TRBD2. The sample was naive CD4+ T cells sorted from blood. The subset is: CD45RA+ positively selected. This CDR3 is CASSLATSGSYEQYF. The DNA of the CDR3 is TGTGCCAGCAGCTTAGCGACTAGCGGGAGCTACGAGCAGTACTTC.